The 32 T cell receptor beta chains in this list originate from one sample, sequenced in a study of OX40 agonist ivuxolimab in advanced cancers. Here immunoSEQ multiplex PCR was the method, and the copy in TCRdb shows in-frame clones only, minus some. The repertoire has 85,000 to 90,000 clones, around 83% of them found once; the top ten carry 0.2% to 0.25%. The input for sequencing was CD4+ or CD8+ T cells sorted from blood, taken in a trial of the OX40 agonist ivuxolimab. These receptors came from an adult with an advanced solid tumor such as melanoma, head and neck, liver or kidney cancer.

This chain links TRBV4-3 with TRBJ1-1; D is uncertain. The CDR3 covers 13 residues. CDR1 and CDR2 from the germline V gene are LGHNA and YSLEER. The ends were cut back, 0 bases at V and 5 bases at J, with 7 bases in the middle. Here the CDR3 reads CASSQDPSTEAFF. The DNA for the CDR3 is TGCGCCAGCAGCCAAGACCCGAGTACTGAAGCTTTCTTT.

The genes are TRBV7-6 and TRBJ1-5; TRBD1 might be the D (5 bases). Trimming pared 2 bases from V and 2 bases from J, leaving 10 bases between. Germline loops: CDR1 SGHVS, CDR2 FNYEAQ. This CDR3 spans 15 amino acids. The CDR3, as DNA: TGTGCCAGCAGCTTAATCAGGGCAGGCAATCAGCCCCAGCATTTT. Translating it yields CASSLIRAGNQPQHF.

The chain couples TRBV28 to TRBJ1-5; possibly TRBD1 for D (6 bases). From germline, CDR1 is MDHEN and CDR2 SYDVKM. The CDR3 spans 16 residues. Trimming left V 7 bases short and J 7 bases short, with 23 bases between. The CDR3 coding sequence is TGTGCCAGCACCTACGGGACATTGTCGGCGCAGCAGCCCCAGCATTTT. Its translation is CASTYGTLSAQQPQHF.

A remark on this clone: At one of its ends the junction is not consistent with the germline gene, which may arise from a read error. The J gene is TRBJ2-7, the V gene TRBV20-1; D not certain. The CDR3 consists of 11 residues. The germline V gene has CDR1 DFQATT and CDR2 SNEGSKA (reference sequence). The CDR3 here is CSASNGRSVHF. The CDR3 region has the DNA TGCAGTGCTAGTAACGGTCGCTCGGTTCACTTC.

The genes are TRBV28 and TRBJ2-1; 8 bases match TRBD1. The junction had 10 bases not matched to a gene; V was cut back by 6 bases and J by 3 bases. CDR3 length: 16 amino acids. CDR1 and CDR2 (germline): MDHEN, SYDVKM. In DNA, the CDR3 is TGTGCCAGCAGCCGCTCCGGGACAGGTGACTACAATGAGCAGTTCTTC. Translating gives CASSRSGTGDYNEQFF.

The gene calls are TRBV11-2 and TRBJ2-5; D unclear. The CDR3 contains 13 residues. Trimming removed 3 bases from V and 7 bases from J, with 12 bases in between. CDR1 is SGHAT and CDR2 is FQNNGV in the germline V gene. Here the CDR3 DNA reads TGTGCCAGCAGCTTGGACGGCATTGGGACCCAGTACTTC. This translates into CASSLDGIGTQYF.

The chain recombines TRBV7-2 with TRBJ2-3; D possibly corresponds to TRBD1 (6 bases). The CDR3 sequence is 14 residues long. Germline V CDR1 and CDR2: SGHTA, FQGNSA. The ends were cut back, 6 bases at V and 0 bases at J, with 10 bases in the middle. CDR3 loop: CASSPGQSTDTQYF. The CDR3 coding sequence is TGTGCCAGCAGTCCGGGACAAAGCACAGATACGCAGTATTTT.

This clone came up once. The CDR3 spells CASRGEYGSEQYV. The CDR3 coding sequence is TGTGCCAGCAGGGGGGAGTACGGGTCCGAGCAGTACGTC. The chain has TRBV6-6 and TRBJ2-7, with D perhaps being TRBD1 or TRBD2 (5 bases each). Germline V gives CDR1 MNHNY, CDR2 SVGAGI (reference sequence). Deletions cut 6 bases from V and 6 bases from J, with 15 bases between. The CDR3 runs 13 residues.

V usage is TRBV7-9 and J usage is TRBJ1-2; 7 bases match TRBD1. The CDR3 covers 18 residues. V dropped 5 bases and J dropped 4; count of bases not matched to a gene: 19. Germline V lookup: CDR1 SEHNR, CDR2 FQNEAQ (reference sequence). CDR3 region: CASSAQAGRQGDSYGYTF. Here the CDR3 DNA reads TGTGCCAGCAGCGCCCAGGCCGGCAGGCAGGGGGATAGCTATGGCTACACCTTC.

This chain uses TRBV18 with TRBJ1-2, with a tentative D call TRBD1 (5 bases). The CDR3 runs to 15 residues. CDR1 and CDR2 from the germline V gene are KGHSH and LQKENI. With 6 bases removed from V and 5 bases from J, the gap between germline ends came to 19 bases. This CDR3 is CASSPGPGTEYGYTF. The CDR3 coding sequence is TGTGCCAGCTCCCCGGGGCCGGGAACGGAGTATGGCTACACCTTC.

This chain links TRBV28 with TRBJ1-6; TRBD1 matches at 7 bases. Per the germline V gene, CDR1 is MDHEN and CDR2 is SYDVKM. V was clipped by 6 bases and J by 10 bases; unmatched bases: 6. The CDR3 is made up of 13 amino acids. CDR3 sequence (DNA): TGTGCCAGCAGCGACAGGGAGGTATCACCCCTCCACTTT. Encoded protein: CASSDREVSPLHF. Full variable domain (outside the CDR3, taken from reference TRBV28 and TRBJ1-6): DVKVTQSSRYLVKRTGEKVFLECVQDMDHENMFWYRQDPGLGLRLIYFSYDVKMKEKGDIPEGYSVSREKKERFSLILESASTNQTSMYLCASSDREVSPLHFGNGTRLTVT.

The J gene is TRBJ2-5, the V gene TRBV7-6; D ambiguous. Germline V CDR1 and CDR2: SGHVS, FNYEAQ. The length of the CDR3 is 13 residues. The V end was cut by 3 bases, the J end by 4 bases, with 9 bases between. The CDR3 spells CASSFGRRETQYF. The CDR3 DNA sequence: TGTGCCAGCAGCTTTGGCAGGAGAGAGACCCAGTACTTC.

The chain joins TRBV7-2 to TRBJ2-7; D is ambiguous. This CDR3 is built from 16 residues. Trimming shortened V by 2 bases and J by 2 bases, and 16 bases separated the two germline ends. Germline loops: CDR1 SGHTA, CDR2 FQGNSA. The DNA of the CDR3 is TGTGCCAGCAGCTTAAATTCTGCGACGTTGACCTACGAGCAGTACTTC. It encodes CASSLNSATLTYEQYF.

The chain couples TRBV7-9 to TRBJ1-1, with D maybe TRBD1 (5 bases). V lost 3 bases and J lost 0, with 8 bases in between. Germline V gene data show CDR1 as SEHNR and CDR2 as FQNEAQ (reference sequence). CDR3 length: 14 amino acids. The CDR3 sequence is CASSFTGLNTEAFF. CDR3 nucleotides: TGTGCCAGCAGCTTTACAGGATTGAACACTGAAGCTTTCTTT.

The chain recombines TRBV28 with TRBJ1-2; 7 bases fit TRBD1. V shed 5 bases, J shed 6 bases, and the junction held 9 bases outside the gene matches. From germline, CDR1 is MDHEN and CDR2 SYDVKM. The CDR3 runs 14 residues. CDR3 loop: CASSAWATGNGYTF. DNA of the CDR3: TGTGCCAGCAGTGCCTGGGCGACAGGGAATGGCTACACCTTC.

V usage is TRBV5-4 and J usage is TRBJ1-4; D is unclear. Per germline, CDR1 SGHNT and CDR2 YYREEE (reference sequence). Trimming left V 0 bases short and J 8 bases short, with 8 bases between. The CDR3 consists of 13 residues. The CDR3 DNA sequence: TGTGCCAGCAGCTTGGGGGAGCGGGAAAAACTGTTTTTT. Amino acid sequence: CASSLGEREKLFF. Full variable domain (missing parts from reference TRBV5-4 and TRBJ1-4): ETGVTQSPTHLIKTRGQQVTLRCSSQSGHNTVSWYQQALGQGPQFIFQYYREEENGRGNFPPRFSGLQFPNYSSELNVNALELDDSALYLCASSLGEREKLFFGSGTQLSVL.

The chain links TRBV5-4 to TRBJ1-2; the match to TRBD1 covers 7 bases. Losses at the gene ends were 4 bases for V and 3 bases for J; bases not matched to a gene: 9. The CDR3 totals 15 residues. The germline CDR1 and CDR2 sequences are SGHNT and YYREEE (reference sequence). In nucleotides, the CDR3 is TGTGCCAGCAGCGCGGCACAGGGGAATGACTATGGCTACACCTTC. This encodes CASSAAQGNDYGYTF. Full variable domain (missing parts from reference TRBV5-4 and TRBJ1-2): ETGVTQSPTHLIKTRGQQVTLRCSSQSGHNTVSWYQQALGQGPQFIFQYYREEENGRGNFPPRFSGLQFPNYSSELNVNALELDDSALYLCASSAAQGNDYGYTFGSGTRLTVV.

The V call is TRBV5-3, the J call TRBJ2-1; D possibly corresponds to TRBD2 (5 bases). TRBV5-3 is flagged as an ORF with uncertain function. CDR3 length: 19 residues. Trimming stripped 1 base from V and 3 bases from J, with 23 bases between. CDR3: CARSLMAGSSGLDYNEQFF. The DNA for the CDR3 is TGTGCCAGAAGCTTGATGGCGGGTTCGTCGGGGTTGGACTACAATGAGCAGTTCTTC.

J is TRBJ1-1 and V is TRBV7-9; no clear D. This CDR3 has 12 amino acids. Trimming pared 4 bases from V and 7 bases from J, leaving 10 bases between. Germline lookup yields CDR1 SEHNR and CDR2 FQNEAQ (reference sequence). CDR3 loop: CASSSLHYEAFF. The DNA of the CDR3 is TGTGCCAGCAGCTCCCTCCACTATGAAGCTTTCTTT.

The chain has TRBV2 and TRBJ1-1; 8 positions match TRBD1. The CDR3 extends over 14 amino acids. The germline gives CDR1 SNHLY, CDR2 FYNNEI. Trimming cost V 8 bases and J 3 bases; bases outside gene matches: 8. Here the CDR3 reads CASATGGLDTEAFF. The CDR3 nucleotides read TGTGCCAGCGCAACAGGGGGACTAGACACTGAAGCTTTCTTT.

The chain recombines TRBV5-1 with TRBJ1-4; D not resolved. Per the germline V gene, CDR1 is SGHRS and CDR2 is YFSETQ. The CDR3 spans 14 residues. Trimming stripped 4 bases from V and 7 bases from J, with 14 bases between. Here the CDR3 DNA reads TGCGCCAGCAGCAACGGGCCGGTTTTTGAAAAACTGTTTTTT. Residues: CASSNGPVFEKLFF.

This chain's CDR3 is CSALGTEQYV. DNA of the CDR3: TGCAGTGCCCTAGGGACCGAGCAGTACGTC. This chain uses TRBV20-1 with TRBJ2-7; D might be TRBD1 or TRBD2, each matching 5 bases. Germline loops: CDR1 DFQATT, CDR2 SNEGSKA (reference sequence). The length of the CDR3 is 10 residues. V lost 6 bases, J lost 6 bases, and 9 bases lay in between.

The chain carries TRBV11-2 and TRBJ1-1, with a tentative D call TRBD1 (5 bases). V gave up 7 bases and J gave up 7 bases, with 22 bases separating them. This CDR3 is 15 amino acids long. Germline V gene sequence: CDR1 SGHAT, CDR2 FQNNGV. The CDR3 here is CASTPRGGQVIEAFF. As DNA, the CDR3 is TGTGCCAGCACCCCGAGGGGCGGGCAGGTGATTGAAGCTTTCTTT.

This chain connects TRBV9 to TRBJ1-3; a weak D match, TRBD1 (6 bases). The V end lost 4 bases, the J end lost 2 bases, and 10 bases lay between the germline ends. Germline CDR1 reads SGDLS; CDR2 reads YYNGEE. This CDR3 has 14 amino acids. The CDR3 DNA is TGTGCCAGCAGCCCAGGGGTAACTGGAAACACCATATATTTT. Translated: CASSPGVTGNTIYF.

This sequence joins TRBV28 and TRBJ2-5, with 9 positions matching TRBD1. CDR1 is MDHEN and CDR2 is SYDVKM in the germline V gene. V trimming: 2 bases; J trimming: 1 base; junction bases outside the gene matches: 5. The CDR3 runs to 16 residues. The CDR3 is CASSLGNRGRQETQYF. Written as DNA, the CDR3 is TGTGCCAGCAGTTTAGGTAACAGGGGGCGCCAAGAGACCCAGTACTTC.

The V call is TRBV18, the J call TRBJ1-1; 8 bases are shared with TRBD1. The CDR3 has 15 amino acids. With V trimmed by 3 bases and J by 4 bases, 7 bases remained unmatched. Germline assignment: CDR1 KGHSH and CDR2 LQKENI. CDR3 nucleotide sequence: TGTGCCAGCTCACCTACAGGGGGAGGGAGCACTGAAGCTTTCTTT. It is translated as CASSPTGGGSTEAFF.

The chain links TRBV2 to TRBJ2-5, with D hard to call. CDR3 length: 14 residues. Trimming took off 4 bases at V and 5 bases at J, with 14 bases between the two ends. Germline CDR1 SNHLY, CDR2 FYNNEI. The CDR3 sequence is CASSVGPRTETQYF. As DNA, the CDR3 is TGTGCCAGCAGTGTTGGCCCCAGGACGGAGACCCAGTACTTC.

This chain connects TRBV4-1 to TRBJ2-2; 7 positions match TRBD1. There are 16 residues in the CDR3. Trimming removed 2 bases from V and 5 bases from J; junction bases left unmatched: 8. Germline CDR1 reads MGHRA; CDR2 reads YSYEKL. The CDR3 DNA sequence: TGCGCCAGCAGCCAACCATGGACAGGAGGAACCGGGGAGCTGTTTTTT. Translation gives CASSQPWTGGTGELFF.

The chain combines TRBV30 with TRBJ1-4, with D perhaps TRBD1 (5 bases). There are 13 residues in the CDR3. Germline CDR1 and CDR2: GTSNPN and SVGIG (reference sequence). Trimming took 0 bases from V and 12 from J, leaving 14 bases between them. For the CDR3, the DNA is TGTGCCTGGAGTGTATATGCAGGGCAACAACTGTTTTTT. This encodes CAWSVYAGQQLFF.

The CDR3 DNA reads TGTGCCAGCAGTCGGCCGGGACAGGCGAGCTACGAGCAGTACGTC. This encodes CASSRPGQASYEQYV. The V and J genes are TRBV5-4 and TRBJ2-7, with 8 bases aligning to TRBD1. The CDR3 has 15 amino acids. V lost 5 bases, J lost 3 bases, and 10 bases stayed unmatched. CDR1 and CDR2 from the germline V gene are SGHNT and YYREEE (reference sequence).

As DNA, the CDR3 is TGTGCCAGCAGCTTACAGGGCTACAATGAGCAGTTCTTC. It is translated as CASSLQGYNEQFF. The J gene is TRBJ2-1, the V gene TRBV7-2, with D tentatively TRBD1 (5 bases). Germline assignment: CDR1 SGHTA and CDR2 FQGNSA. The V gene lost 2 bases and the J gene lost 3 bases, with 5 bases spanning the gap. This CDR3 is built from 13 residues.

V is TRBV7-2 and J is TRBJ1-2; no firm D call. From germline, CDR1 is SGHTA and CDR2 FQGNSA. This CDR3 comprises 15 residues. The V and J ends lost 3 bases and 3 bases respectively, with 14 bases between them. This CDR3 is CASSFSGGSYYGYTF. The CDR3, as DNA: TGTGCCAGCAGCTTTTCGGGTGGGTCCTACTATGGCTACACCTTC.